This entry describes one TCR beta chain. The antigen it recognizes is unknown. The record has no base qualities; no much larger clone is one base away. Separate from the approximately 730-subject first cohort, the validation cohort of some 130 subjects was the group to which the donors belonged. Receptor amplification or capture employed the immunoSEQ multiplex PCR assay. Per the source publication's procedure: A statistical classification framework was built to diagnose cytomegalovirus status from the catalog of TCR beta chain sequences. Drawn from immuneACCESS, this table holds only the in-frame rearrangements with V and J called that TCRdb kept. Clones are partly lost; checked studies trace under half to an unresolved V gene and leave the rest unexplained. Clone size and the V and J calls come from that table; the DNA yielded D and trimming. The sample records approximately 90,000 clones, approximately 96% of which are singletons. The ten largest clones take up roughly 0.82% of the sample.

Reading the germline V gene gives CDR1 ENHRY and CDR2 SYGVKD. The CDR3 sequence holds 15 residues, the cysteine and phenylalanine included. Only CDR3 DNA remains: 45 bases, in frame from the first base. The germline ends are 15 bases apart after V is trimmed by 5 bases and J by 3 bases. The source of the sample is a study of cytomegalovirus exposure and HLA in healthy donors (dated 2017 in TCRdb). A note on the overall study: According to a later analysis, the approximately 130 validation repertoires were produced on the same platform as the roughly 720 repertoires of the first cohort. The aim of the study was to test whether cataloging public T cell receptors could identify signatures of past pathogen exposure. In addition to the first cohort of 500 to 850 subjects, a separate validation cohort of under 150 different subjects was used. High-throughput TCR immunosequencing, statistical association of individual TCRs with disease status, and machine learning were combined to predict cytomegalovirus infection status.

Broad study findings and their caveats: While some public TCRs were present in many individuals, most TCR sequences turned up only very rarely across donors. The authors suggested that the approach could potentially be extended to other disease states and immunological phenotypes. A few of the identified cytomegalovirus-associated TCR beta chains were confirmed in vitro to be specific for cytomegalovirus antigens. The study listed approximately 160 TCR beta chains as associated with cytomegalovirus. Cytomegalovirus status was reported to be diagnosed by the classifier with high specificity and sensitivity in both the original and validation cohorts. The validation cohort had no HLA typing available for a later analysis, so co-occurrence within that cohort was assessed over all 120 or so repertoires. In a later analysis, TCRs clustered in the first cohort were found to also tend to co-occur in the roughly 110 validation repertoires, with approximately 93% of cluster scores above 0.

The V and J segments used are TRBV10-3 and TRBJ2-3; the best D guess is TRBD1, with 6 bases matching. Source material: PBMCs. The sequence came from a man younger than 35 in good health and CMV-seronegative. The CDR3 sequence is CAISNPGQLTDTQYF. The nucleotide sequence reads as follows: TGTGCCATCAGTAATCCGGGACAATTAACAGATACGCAGTATTTT.